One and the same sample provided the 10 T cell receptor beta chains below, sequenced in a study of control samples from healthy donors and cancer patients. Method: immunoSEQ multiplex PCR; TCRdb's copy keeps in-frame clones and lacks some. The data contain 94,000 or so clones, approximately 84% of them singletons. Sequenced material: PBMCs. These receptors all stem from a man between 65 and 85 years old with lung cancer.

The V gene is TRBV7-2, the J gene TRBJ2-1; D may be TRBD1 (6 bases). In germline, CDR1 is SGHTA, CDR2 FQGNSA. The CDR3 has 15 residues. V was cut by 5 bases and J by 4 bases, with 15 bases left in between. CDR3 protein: CASSLSNTGYNEQFF. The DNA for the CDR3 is TGTGCCAGCAGCCTATCAAACACAGGGTACAATGAGCAGTTCTTC.

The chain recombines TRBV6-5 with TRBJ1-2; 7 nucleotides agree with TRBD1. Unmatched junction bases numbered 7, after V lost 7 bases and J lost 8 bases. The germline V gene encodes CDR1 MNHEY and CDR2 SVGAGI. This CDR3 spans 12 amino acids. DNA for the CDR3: TGTGCCAGCATTGGACAGGTGGGAGGCTACACCTTC. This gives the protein CASIGQVGGYTF.

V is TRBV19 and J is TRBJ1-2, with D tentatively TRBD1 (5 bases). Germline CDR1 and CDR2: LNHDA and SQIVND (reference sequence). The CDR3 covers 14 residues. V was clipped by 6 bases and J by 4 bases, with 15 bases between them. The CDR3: CASSPDSTSYGYTF. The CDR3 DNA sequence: TGTGCCAGTAGCCCCGACAGCACCTCCTATGGCTACACCTTC.

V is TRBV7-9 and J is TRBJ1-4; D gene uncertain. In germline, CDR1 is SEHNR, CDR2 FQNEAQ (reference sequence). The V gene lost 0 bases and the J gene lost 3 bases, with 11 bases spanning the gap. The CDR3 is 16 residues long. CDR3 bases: TGTGCCAGCAGCTTAGCGGCAGCTGGGCCTAATGAAAAACTGTTTTTT. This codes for CASSLAAAGPNEKLFF.

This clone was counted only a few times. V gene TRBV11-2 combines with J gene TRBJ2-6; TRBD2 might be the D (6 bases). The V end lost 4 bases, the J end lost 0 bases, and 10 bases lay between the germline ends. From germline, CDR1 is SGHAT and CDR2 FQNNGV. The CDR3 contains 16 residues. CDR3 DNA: TGTGCCAGCAGCTCTAGGGACTTCTCTGGGGCCAACGTCCTGACTTTC. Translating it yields CASSSRDFSGANVLTF.

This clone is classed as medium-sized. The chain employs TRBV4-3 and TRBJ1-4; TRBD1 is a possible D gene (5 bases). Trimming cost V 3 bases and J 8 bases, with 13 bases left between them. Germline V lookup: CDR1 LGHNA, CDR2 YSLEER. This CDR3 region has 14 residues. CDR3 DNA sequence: TGCGCCAGCAGCCAGGTCCGACAGAGCGAAAAACTGTTTTTT. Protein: CASSQVRQSEKLFF.

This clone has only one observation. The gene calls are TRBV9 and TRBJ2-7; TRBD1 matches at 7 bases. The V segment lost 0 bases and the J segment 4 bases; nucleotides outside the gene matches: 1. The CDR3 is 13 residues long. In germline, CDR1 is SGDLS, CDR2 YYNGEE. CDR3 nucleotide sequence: TGTGCCAGCAGCGTAGACAGGGGTTACGAGCAGTACTTC. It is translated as CASSVDRGYEQYF. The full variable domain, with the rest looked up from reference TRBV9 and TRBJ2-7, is DSGVTQTPKHLITATGQRVTLRCSPRSGDLSVYWYQQSLDQGLQFLIQYYNGEERAKGNILERFSAQQFPDLHSELNLSSLELGDSALYFCASSVDRGYEQYFGPGTRLTVT.

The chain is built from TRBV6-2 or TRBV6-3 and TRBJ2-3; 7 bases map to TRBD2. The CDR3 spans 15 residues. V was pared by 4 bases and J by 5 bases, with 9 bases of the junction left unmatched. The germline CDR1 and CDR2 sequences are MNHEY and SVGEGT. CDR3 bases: TGTGCCAGCAGTTGGGCTGGGGTAGCGGGAGATACGCAGTATTTT. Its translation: CASSWAGVAGDTQYF.

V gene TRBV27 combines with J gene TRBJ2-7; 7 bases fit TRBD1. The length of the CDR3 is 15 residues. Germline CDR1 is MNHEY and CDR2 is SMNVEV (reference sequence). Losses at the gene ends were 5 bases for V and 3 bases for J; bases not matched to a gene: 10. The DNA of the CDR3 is TGTGCCAGCAGTCCACCTTCGGGACAGATCTACGAGCAGTACTTC. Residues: CASSPPSGQIYEQYF.

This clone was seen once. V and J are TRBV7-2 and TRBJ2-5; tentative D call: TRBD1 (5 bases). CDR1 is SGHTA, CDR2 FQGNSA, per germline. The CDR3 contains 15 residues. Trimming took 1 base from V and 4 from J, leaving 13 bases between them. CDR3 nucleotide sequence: TGTGCCAGCAGCTTAGTGTTAGGGGCCCCAGAGACCCAGTACTTC. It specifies CASSLVLGAPETQYF.